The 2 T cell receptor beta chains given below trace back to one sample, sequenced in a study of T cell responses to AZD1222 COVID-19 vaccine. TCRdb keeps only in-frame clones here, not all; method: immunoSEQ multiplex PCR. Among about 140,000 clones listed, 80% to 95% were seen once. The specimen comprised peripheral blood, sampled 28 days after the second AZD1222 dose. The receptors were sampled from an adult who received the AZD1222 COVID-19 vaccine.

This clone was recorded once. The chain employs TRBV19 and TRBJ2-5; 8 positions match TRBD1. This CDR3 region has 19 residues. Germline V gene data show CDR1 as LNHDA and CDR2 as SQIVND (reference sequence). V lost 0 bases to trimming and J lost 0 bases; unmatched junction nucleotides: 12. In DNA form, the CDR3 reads TGTGCCAGTAGTATAGATTCCGGGACAGGTTTCGGGAACCAAGAGACCCAGTACTTC. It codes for CASSIDSGTGFGNQETQYF.

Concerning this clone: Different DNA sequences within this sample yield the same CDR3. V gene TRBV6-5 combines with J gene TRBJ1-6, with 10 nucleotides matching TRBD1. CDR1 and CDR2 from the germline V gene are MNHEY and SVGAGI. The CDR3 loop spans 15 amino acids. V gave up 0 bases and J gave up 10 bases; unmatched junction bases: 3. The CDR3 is CASSYSGTGVSPLHF. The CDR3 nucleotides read TGTGCCAGCAGTTACTCTGGGACAGGGGTCTCACCCCTCCACTTT.